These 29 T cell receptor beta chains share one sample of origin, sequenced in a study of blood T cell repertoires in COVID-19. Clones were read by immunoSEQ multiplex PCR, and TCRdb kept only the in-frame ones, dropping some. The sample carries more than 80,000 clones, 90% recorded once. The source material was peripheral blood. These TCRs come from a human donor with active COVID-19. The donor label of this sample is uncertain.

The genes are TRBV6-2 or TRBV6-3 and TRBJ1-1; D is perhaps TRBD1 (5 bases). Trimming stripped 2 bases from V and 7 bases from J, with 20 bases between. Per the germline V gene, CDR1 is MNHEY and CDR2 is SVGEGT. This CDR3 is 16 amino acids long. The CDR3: CASSYPTRDLEGEAFF. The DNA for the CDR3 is TGTGCCAGCAGTTACCCCACCCGGGACTTGGAGGGTGAAGCTTTCTTT.

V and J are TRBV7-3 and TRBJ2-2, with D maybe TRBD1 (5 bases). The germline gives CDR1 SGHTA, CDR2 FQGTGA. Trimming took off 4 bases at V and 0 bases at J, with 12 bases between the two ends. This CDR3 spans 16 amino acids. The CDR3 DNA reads TGTGCCAGCAGCTCCTTGGACAACGCGAACACCGGGGAGCTGTTTTTT. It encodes CASSSLDNANTGELFF.

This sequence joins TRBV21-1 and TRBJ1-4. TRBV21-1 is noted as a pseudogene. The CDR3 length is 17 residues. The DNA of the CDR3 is TGTGCCAGCAGCAAAGGTCGGGAGGAAGGAGCTAATGAAAAACTGTTTTTT. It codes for CASSKGREEGANEKLFF.

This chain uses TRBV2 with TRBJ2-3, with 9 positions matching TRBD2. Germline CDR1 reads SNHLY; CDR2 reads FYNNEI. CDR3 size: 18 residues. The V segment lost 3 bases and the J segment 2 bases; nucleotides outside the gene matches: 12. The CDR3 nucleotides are TGTGCCAGCAGTGAGATTCCGTCTAGCGGGGACTACACAGATACGCAGTATTTT. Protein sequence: CASSEIPSSGDYTDTQYF.

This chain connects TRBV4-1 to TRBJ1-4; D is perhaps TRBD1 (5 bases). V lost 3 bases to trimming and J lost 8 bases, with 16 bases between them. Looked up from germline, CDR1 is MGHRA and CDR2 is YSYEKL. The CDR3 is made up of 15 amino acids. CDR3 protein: CASSHPDGGTEKLFF. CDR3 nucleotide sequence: TGCGCCAGCAGCCACCCGGACGGGGGTACCGAAAAACTGTTTTTT.

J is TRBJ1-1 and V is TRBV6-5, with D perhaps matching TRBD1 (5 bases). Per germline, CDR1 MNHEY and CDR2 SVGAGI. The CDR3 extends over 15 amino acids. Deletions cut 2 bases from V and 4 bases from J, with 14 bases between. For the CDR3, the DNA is TGTGCCAGCAGTTACCGGGGGGGTTTAGGCACTGAAGCTTTCTTT. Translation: CASSYRGGLGTEAFF.

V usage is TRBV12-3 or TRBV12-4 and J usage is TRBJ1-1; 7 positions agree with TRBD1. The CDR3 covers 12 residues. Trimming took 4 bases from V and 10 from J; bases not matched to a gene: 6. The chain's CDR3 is CASSSTGAGAFF. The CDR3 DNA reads TGTGCCAGCAGTTCAACAGGGGCCGGAGCTTTCTTT.

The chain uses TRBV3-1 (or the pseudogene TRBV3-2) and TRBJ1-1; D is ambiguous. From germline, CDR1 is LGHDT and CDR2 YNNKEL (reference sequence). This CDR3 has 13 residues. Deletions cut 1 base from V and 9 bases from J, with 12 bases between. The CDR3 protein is CASSQGLAEKAFF. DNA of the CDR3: TGTGCCAGCAGCCAAGGTTTGGCCGAAAAAGCTTTCTTT.

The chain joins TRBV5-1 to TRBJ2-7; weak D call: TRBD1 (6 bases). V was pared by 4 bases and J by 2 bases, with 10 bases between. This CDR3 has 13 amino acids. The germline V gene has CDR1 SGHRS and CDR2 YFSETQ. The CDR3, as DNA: TGCGCCAGCAGCCGGGACAACACCTACGAGCAGTACTTC. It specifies CASSRDNTYEQYF.

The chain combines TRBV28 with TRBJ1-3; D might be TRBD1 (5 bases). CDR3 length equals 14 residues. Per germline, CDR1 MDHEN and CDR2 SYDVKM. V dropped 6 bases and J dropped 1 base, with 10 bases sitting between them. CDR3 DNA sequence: TGTGCCAGCAGGCCGTCAGGGTCTGGAAACACCATATATTTT. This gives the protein CASRPSGSGNTIYF.

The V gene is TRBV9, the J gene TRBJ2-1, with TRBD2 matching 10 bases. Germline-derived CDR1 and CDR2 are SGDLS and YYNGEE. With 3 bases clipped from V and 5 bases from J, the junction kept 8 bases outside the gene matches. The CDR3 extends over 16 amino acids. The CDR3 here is CASSENPLAGDNEQFF. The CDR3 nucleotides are TGTGCCAGCAGCGAAAACCCCCTAGCGGGGGACAATGAGCAGTTCTTC.

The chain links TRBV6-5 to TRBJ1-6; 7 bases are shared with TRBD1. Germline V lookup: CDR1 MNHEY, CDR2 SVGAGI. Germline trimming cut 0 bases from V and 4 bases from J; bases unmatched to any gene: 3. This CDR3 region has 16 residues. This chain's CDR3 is CASSYSPGQYNSPLHF. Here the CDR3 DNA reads TGTGCCAGCAGTTACTCTCCGGGACAGTATAATTCACCCCTCCACTTT.

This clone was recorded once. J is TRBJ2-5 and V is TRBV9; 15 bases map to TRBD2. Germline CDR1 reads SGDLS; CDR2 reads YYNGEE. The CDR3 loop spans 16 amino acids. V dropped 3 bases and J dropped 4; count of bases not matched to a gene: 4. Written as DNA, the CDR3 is TGTGCCAGCAGCGGGACTAGCGGGGGGGCGGGAGAGACCCAGTACTTC. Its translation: CASSGTSGGAGETQYF.

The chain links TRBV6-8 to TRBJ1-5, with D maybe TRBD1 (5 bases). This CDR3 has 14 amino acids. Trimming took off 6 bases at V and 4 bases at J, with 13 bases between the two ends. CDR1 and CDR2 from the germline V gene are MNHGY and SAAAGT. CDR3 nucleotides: TGTGCCAGCAGCAGAGCCCAGGGAAATCAGCCCCAGCATTTT. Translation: CASSRAQGNQPQHF.

The CDR3 loop reads CASSGGQSYEQYF. CDR3 DNA: TGTGCCAGCTCGGGCGGACAGTCCTACGAGCAGTACTTC. V usage is TRBV18 and J usage is TRBJ2-7; tentative D call: TRBD1 (6 bases). The CDR3 sequence is 13 residues long. V gave up 6 bases and J gave up 1 base, with 10 bases separating them. Germline loops: CDR1 KGHSH, CDR2 LQKENI.

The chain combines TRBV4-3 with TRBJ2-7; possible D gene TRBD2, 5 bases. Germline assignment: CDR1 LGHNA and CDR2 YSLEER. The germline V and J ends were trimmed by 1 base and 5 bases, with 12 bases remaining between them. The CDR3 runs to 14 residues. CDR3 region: CASSQGLPAHEQYF. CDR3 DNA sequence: TGCGCCAGCAGCCAAGGACTACCTGCCCACGAGCAGTACTTC.

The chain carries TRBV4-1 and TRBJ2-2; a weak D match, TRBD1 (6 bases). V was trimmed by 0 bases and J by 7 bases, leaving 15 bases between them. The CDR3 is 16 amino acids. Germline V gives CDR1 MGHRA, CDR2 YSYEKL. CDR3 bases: TGCGCCAGCAGCCAAGAGGGGAACAGGGTCAACGGGGAGCTGTTTTTT. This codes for CASSQEGNRVNGELFF.

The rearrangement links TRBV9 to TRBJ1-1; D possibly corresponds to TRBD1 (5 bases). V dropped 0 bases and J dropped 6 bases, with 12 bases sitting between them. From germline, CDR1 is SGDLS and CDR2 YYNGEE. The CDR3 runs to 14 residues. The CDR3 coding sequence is TGTGCCAGCAGCGTAGGCGGGGGTACCCCTGAAGCTTTCTTT. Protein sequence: CASSVGGGTPEAFF.

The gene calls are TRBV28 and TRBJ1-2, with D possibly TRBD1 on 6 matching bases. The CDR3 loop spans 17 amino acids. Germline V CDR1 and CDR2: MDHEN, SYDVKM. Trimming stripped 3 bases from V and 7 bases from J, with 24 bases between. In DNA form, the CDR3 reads TGTGCCAGCAGTTTTCTGCAACAACAGGGAAGGGGCGCTGGCTACACCTTC. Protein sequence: CASSFLQQQGRGAGYTF.

CDR3 DNA sequence: TGTGCCAGCAGTTACCCGGGAGCCTACAATGAGCAGTTCTTC. Protein sequence: CASSYPGAYNEQFF. The chain has TRBV6-2 or TRBV6-3 and TRBJ2-1, with D possibly being TRBD2 (6 bases). Deletions cut 2 bases from V and 2 bases from J, with 7 bases between. The CDR3 contains 14 residues. The germline V gene encodes CDR1 MNHEY and CDR2 SVGEGT.

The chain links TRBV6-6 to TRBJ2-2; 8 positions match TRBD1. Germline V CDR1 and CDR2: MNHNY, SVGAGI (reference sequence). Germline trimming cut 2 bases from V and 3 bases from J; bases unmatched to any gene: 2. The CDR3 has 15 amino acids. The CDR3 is CASSYGQGDTGELFF. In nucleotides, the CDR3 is TGTGCCAGCAGTTACGGACAGGGTGACACCGGGGAGCTGTTTTTT.

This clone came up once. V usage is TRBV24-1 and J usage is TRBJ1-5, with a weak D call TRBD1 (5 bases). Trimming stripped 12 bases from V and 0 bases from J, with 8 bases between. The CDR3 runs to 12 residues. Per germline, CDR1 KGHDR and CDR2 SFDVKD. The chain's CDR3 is CAAGDSNQPQHF. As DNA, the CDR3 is TGTGCCGCGGGGGATAGCAATCAGCCCCAGCATTTT.

In DNA, the CDR3 is TGTGCCAGCAGCTTATCTAGCGGAAACTCCTACGAGCAGTACTTC. It encodes CASSLSSGNSYEQYF. The genes are TRBV5-4 and TRBJ2-7; 7 nucleotides match TRBD2. Germline lookup yields CDR1 SGHNT and CDR2 YYREEE (reference sequence). J was trimmed by 0 bases and V by 2 bases; bases with no gene match: 5. The CDR3 spans 15 residues.

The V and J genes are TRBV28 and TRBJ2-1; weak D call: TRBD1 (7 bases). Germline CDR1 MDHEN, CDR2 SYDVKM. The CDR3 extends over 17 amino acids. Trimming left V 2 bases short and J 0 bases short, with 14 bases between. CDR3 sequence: CASSLGTAGTSYNEQFF. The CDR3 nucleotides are TGTGCCAGCAGTTTAGGGACAGCGGGTACCTCCTACAATGAGCAGTTCTTC.

Here the CDR3 reads CASSITDKKYGYTF. As DNA, the CDR3 is TGTGCCAGCAGCATTACGGACAAGAAGTATGGCTACACCTTC. V gene TRBV9 combines with J gene TRBJ1-2; tentative D call: TRBD1 (5 bases). Germline CDR1 reads SGDLS; CDR2 reads YYNGEE. The CDR3 sequence is 14 residues long. V was pared by 4 bases and J by 5 bases, with 15 bases between.

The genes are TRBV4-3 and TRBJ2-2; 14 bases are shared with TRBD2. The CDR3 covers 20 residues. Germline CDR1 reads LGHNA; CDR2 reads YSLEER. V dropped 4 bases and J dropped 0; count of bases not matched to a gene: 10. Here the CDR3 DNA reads TGCGCCAGCAGCCGGACTAGCGGGGGGTCTCGAAGCGCGAACACCGGGGAGCTGTTTTTT. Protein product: CASSRTSGGSRSANTGELFF.

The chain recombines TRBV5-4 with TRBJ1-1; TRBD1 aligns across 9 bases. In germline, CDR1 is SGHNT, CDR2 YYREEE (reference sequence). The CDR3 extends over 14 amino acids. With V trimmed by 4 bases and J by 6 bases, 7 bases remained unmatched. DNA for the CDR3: TGTGCCAGCAGCAGACAACAGGGGGCGGCTGAAGCTTTCTTT. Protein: CASSRQQGAAEAFF.

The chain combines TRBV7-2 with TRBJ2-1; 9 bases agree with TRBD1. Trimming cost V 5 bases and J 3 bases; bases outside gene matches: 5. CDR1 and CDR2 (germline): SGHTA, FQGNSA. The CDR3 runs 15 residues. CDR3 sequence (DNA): TGTGCCAGCAGCCAAAGACAGGGGGGCTACAATGAGCAGTTCTTC. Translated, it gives CASSQRQGGYNEQFF.

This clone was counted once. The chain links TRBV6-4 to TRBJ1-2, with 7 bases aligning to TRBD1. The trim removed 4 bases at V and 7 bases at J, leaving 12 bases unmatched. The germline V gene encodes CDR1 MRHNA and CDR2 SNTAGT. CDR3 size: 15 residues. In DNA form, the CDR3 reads TGTGCCAGCAGTGTTGATTTTGGCCAGGGGGGTGGCTACACCTTC. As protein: CASSVDFGQGGGYTF.